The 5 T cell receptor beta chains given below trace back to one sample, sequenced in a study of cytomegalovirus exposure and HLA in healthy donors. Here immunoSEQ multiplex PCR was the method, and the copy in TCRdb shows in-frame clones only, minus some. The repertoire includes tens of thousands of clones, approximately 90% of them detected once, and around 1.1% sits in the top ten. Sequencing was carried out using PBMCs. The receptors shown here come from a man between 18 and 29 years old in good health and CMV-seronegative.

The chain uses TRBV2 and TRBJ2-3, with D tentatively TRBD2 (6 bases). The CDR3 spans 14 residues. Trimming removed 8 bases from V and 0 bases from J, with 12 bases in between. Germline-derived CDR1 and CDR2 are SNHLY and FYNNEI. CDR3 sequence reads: CASGSGASTDTQYF. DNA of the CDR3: TGTGCCAGCGGTAGCGGAGCAAGCACAGATACGCAGTATTTT.

In DNA, the CDR3 is TGCAGCGTTGAAGTCACGTATGAGGGCTACACCTTC. This codes for CSVEVTYEGYTF. The chain recombines TRBV29-1 with TRBJ1-2; the D is unclear. Trimming cost V 1 base and J 8 bases, with 11 bases left between them. CDR3 size: 12 residues. Germline V gene lookup returns CDR1 SQVTM and CDR2 ANQGSEA. Full variable domain (remainder filled in from reference TRBV29-1 and TRBJ1-2): SAVISQKPSRDICQRGTSLTIQCQVDSQVTMMFWYRQQPGQSLTLIATANQGSEATYESGFVIDKFPISRPNLTFSTLTVSNMSPEDSSIYLCSVEVTYEGYTFGSGTRLTVV.

CDR3 residues: CASRGAGESNEQFF. The CDR3 DNA reads as TGTGCCAGCAGGGGGGCGGGAGAGTCCAATGAGCAGTTCTTC. The V call is TRBV9, the J call TRBJ2-1; maybe TRBD2 (7 bases). Germline V gene sequence: CDR1 SGDLS, CDR2 YYNGEE. The CDR3 has 14 residues. V gave up 5 bases and J gave up 6 bases, with 15 bases separating them. The variable domain in full, with the rest retrieved from reference TRBV9 and TRBJ2-1, is DSGVTQTPKHLITATGQRVTLRCSPRSGDLSVYWYQQSLDQGLQFLIQYYNGEERAKGNILERFSAQQFPDLHSELNLSSLELGDSALYFCASRGAGESNEQFFGPGTRLTVL.

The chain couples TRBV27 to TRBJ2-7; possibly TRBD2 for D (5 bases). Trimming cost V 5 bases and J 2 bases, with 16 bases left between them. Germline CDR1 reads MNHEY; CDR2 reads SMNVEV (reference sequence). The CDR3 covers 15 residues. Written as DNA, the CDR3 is TGTGCCAGCAGTCCCCAACGGGGAGTTCCCTACGAGCAGTACTTC. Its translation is CASSPQRGVPYEQYF.

CDR3 coding DNA: TGTGCCAGCAGTAGCGCAGACCCCGAGCAGTACTTC. Translating gives CASSSADPEQYF. The chain recombines TRBV28 with TRBJ2-7, with no clear D. Germline CDR1 is MDHEN and CDR2 is SYDVKM. Trimming removed 5 bases at V and 6 bases at J, with 11 bases between. There are 12 residues in the CDR3.